A selection of T cell receptor beta chains follows, all from one sample in a study of T cell changes during pregnancy in multiple sclerosis. Libraries were prepared by immunoSEQ multiplex PCR; TCRdb keeps only in-frame clonotypes and omits some of them. The sample gives over 70,000 clones, around 93% of which show up once; around 2.3% is in the top ten. The input for sequencing was peripheral blood, taken in the third trimester of pregnancy. The receptors were gathered from a female donor with multiple sclerosis, enrolled in a pregnancy study. CDR3s include the opening cysteine and the closing phenylalanine or tryptophan. Fields, in order: J gene, D gene, clone size, V gene, CDR3 protein, CDR3 DNA. A D gene is named only where the DNA matches it firmly. For some rows the clone size is stated as once, few or many, or as a class when expanded; others skip it.

J: TRBJ1-1
D: .
size: .
V: TRBV14
CDR3: CASSQVLGPTEAFF
DNA: TGTGCCAGCAGCCAAGTTCTGGGGCCCACTGAAGCTTTCTTT

J: TRBJ2-6
D: TRBD1
size: .
V: TRBV7-8
CDR3: CASSFLTGGLRSGANVLTF
DNA: TGTGCCAGCAGCTTTCTTACAGGGGGCCTAAGATCTGGGGCCAACGTCCTGACTTTC

J: TRBJ2-3
D: .
size: .
V: TRBV4-1
CDR3: CASSQVQATDTQYF
DNA: TGCGCCAGCAGCCAAGTGCAGGCCACAGATACGCAGTATTTT

J: TRBJ2-7
D: .
size: .
V: TRBV6-1
CDR3: CASSEMAGWYEQYF
DNA: TGTGCCAGCAGTGAAATGGCAGGGTGGTACGAGCAGTACTTC

J: TRBJ2-7
D: .
size: .
V: TRBV5-1
CDR3: CASSLGLLYEQYF
DNA: TGCGCCAGCAGCTTGGGACTTTTATACGAGCAGTACTTC

J: TRBJ1-2
D: .
size: .
V: TRBV9
CDR3: CASRPSGTNYGYTF
DNA: TGTGCCAGCAGACCCTCGGGGACTAACTATGGCTACACCTTC

J: TRBJ2-3
D: .
size: .
V: TRBV7-6
CDR3: CASSSAYRAGRDTQYF
DNA: TGTGCCAGCAGCTCGGCCTACAGGGCCGGACGAGATACGCAGTATTTT

J: TRBJ2-5
D: TRBD2
size: .
V: TRBV4-1
CDR3: CASSQDLAGLRETQYF
DNA: TGCGCCAGCAGCCAGGACCTAGCGGGGCTCCGGGAGACCCAGTACTTC

J: TRBJ2-7
D: TRBD2
size: .
V: TRBV19
CDR3: CASRPGTSGSRFDEQYF
DNA: TGTGCCAGTCGCCCAGGGACTAGCGGGAGTAGATTCGACGAGCAGTACTTC

J: TRBJ2-6
D: TRBD2
size: once
V: TRBV4-2
CDR3: CASSPTSGTASGANVLTF
DNA: TGTGCCAGCAGCCCGACTAGCGGGACGGCGTCTGGGGCCAACGTCCTGACTTTC

J: TRBJ2-7
D: .
size: .
V: TRBV28
CDR3: CASSLEPGSYEQYF
DNA: TGTGCCAGCAGTTTAGAGCCCGGGTCCTACGAGCAGTACTTC

J: TRBJ2-1
D: TRBD2
size: once
V: TRBV30
CDR3: CAWSVPSGGEQFF
DNA: TGTGCCTGGAGTGTCCCTAGCGGTGGTGAGCAGTTCTTC

J: TRBJ2-7
D: .
size: .
V: TRBV28
CDR3: CATNGGYRRSEQYF
DNA: TGTGCCACCAATGGCGGATATAGACGTAGCGAGCAGTACTTC

J: TRBJ1-5
D: .
size: once
V: TRBV7-9
CDR3: CASSSFSGKGNQPQHF
DNA: TGTGCCAGCAGCTCTTTTTCGGGTAAAGGCAATCAGCCCCAGCATTTT

J: TRBJ1-1
D: TRBD1
size: few
V: TRBV6-5
CDR3: CASRPGQRNTEAFF
DNA: TGTGCCAGCAGGCCGGGACAGCGTAACACTGAAGCTTTCTTT

J: TRBJ2-7
D: TRBD1
size: .
V: TRBV11-3
CDR3: CASSLGQGASYEQYF
DNA: TGTGCCAGCAGCTTAGGCCAGGGGGCCTCCTACGAGCAGTACTTC

J: TRBJ2-5
D: .
size: .
V: TRBV6-5
CDR3: CASSYGGRGETQYF
DNA: TGTGCCAGCAGTTACGGTGGGCGCGGGGAGACCCAGTACTTC

J: TRBJ1-5
D: .
size: .
V: TRBV5-3
CDR3: CARSDKCQPQHF
DNA: TGTGCCAGAAGCGACAAGTGTCAGCCCCAGCATTTT

J: TRBJ2-7
D: .
size: .
V: TRBV6-5
CDR3: CASSPSTDYEQYF
DNA: TGTGCCAGCAGTCCATCGACAGACTACGAGCAGTACTTC

J: TRBJ1-2
D: TRBD1
size: .
V: TRBV5-6
CDR3: CASSPGQISRRGGYTF
DNA: TGTGCCAGCAGCCCGGGACAGATATCGCGAAGGGGTGGCTACACCTTC

J: TRBJ1-2
D: .
size: .
V: TRBV28
CDR3: CASTDMYGYTF
DNA: TGTGCCAGCACCGACATGTATGGCTACACCTTC

J: TRBJ2-3
D: .
size: .
V: TRBV29-1
CDR3: CSGSGKALTDTQYF
DNA: TGCAGCGGAAGCGGCAAAGCCCTCACAGATACGCAGTATTTT

J: TRBJ2-7
D: TRBD1
size: .
V: TRBV27
CDR3: CASSLRKGQGGHEQYF
DNA: TGTGCCAGCAGTTTACGCAAAGGACAGGGCGGGCACGAGCAGTACTTC

J: TRBJ2-1
D: TRBD1
size: .
V: TRBV29-1
CDR3: CSVRPRQGFNEQFF
DNA: TGCAGCGTCCGCCCGCGACAGGGGTTCAATGAGCAGTTCTTC

J: TRBJ2-5
D: .
size: .
V: TRBV7-9
CDR3: CASSPNRTAQETQYF
DNA: TGTGCCAGCAGCCCTAACCGGACAGCCCAAGAGACCCAGTACTTC

J: TRBJ1-2
D: .
size: .
V: TRBV5-8
CDR3: CASSGAGYRNYGYTF
DNA: TGTGCCAGCAGCGGGGCAGGGTACCGCAACTATGGCTACACCTTC

J: TRBJ2-1
D: TRBD2
size: .
V: TRBV6-4
CDR3: CARERGREGLYEQFF
DNA: TGTGCCAGAGAACGTGGGCGGGAGGGCCTCTATGAGCAGTTCTTC

J: TRBJ1-2
D: .
size: .
V: TRBV28
CDR3: CASRPTDNYGYTF
DNA: TGTGCCAGCAGGCCGACAGATAACTATGGCTACACCTTC

J: TRBJ2-1
D: TRBD2
size: .
V: TRBV28
CDR3: CASSSGTSGLYNEQFF
DNA: TGTGCCAGCAGTTCTGGGACTAGCGGGCTCTACAATGAGCAGTTCTTC

J: TRBJ2-7
D: .
size: .
V: TRBV27
CDR3: CASSLGPGLFYEQYF
DNA: TGTGCCAGCAGTTTAGGGCCAGGCTTATTCTACGAGCAGTACTTC

J: TRBJ2-5
D: TRBD1
size: .
V: TRBV29-1
CDR3: CSVEDRKETQYF
DNA: TGCAGCGTTGAGGACAGGAAAGAGACCCAGTACTTC

J: TRBJ2-2
D: .
size: .
V: TRBV10-3
CDR3: CAISETGQNTGELFF
DNA: TGTGCCATCAGTGAGACCGGACAGAACACCGGGGAGCTGTTTTTT

J: TRBJ2-1
D: .
size: .
V: TRBV7-9
CDR3: CASSLVSGDEQFF
DNA: TGTGCCAGCAGCTTAGTTTCAGGCGATGAGCAGTTCTTC

J: TRBJ1-5
D: TRBD1
size: .
V: TRBV28
CDR3: CASRIQGALNQPQHF
DNA: TGTGCCAGCAGAATACAGGGGGCTTTGAATCAGCCCCAGCATTTT

J: TRBJ1-5
D: .
size: .
V: TRBV30
CDR3: CAWSVTGSRQPQHF
DNA: TGTGCCTGGAGTGTTACGGGATCACGTCAGCCCCAGCATTTT

J: TRBJ1-4
D: .
size: .
V: TRBV5-1
CDR3: CASSFKTLQGGEKLFF
DNA: TGCGCCAGCAGCTTCAAAACCTTACAGGGAGGGGAAAAACTGTTTTTT

J: TRBJ2-6
D: TRBD2
size: .
V: TRBV7-8
CDR3: CASSLLVAGGSGANVLTF
DNA: TGTGCCAGCAGCTTATTGGTAGCGGGAGGATCTGGGGCCAACGTCCTGACTTTC

J: TRBJ2-7
D: .
size: .
V: TRBV7-2
CDR3: CASSLIVHEQYF
DNA: TGTGCCAGCAGCTTAATAGTCCACGAGCAGTACTTC

J: TRBJ2-7
D: TRBD2
size: .
V: TRBV29-1
CDR3: CSVRTSGSYEQYF
DNA: TGCAGCGTACGGACTAGCGGGAGCTACGAGCAGTACTTC

J: TRBJ2-1
D: TRBD2
size: .
V: TRBV5-4
CDR3: CASSSKAGGIFNEQFF
DNA: TGTGCCAGCAGCTCTAAAGCGGGAGGGATATTCAATGAGCAGTTCTTC

J: TRBJ2-3
D: TRBD2
size: .
V: TRBV4-2
CDR3: CASSQEGLAGPDTQYF
DNA: TGTGCCAGCAGCCAAGAGGGGTTAGCGGGACCAGATACGCAGTATTTT

J: TRBJ2-2
D: .
size: once
V: TRBV11-3
CDR3: CASSFNSGELFF
DNA: TGTGCCAGCAGCTTCAATAGCGGGGAGCTGTTTTTT

J: TRBJ2-5
D: .
size: .
V: TRBV28
CDR3: CASSFIGAGYQETQYF
DNA: TGTGCCAGCAGTTTTATTGGGGCAGGGTACCAAGAGACCCAGTACTTC

J: TRBJ2-1
D: TRBD1
size: once
V: TRBV10-3
CDR3: CAISDPLRQGVHEQFF
DNA: TGTGCCATCAGTGACCCCCTAAGACAGGGTGTCCATGAGCAGTTCTTC

J: TRBJ2-1
D: TRBD2
size: .
V: TRBV15
CDR3: CATSRDFGTSGIIYNEQFF
DNA: TGTGCCACCAGCAGAGATTTCGGGACTAGCGGGATTATTTACAATGAGCAGTTCTTC

J: TRBJ2-3
D: TRBD2
size: .
V: TRBV7-9
CDR3: CASSFVRGADTQYF
DNA: TGTGCCAGCAGCTTCGTCCGGGGGGCAGATACGCAGTATTTT

J: TRBJ2-1
D: TRBD2
size: .
V: TRBV28
CDR3: CASSLRAGLGTDNEQFF
DNA: TGTGCCAGCAGTTTAAGGGCGGGACTAGGGACGGATAATGAGCAGTTCTTC

J: TRBJ2-4
D: .
size: .
V: TRBV15
CDR3: CATSRDFKALLTKNIQYF
DNA: TGTGCCACCAGCAGAGATTTCAAAGCCCTCCTCACCAAAAACATTCAGTACTTC

J: TRBJ2-3
D: TRBD1
size: .
V: TRBV6-1
CDR3: CASSEAGQFTDTQYF
DNA: TGTGCCAGCAGTGAAGCGGGACAGTTCACAGATACGCAGTATTTT

J: TRBJ2-4
D: TRBD2
size: .
V: TRBV6-1
CDR3: CASSEVDGTRAHIQYF
DNA: TGTGCCAGCAGTGAAGTAGACGGGACTAGGGCTCACATTCAGTACTTC

J: TRBJ1-2
D: .
size: .
V: TRBV7-9
CDR3: CASSMGTSFYGYTF
DNA: TGTGCCAGCAGCATGGGGACAAGCTTCTATGGCTACACCTTC

J: TRBJ1-1
D: .
size: .
V: TRBV18
CDR3: CASSLRNTEAFF
DNA: TGTGCCAGCTCACTTAGGAACACTGAAGCTTTCTTT

J: TRBJ2-2
D: TRBD1
size: once
V: TRBV19
CDR3: CASQGDTGELFF
DNA: TGTGCCAGTCAGGGGGACACCGGGGAGCTGTTTTTT

J: TRBJ1-3
D: TRBD1
size: .
V: TRBV9
CDR3: CASSVGTGGGNTIYF
DNA: TGTGCCAGCAGCGTGGGGACAGGGGGTGGAAACACCATATATTTT

J: TRBJ2-1
D: TRBD2
size: .
V: TRBV6-4
CDR3: CASSDSTSGSNEQFF
DNA: TGTGCCAGCAGTGACTCGACTAGCGGGAGCAATGAGCAGTTCTTC